Listed here is a single T cell receptor (beta chain). The target of this receptor is not known. No clone much larger than this one lies a single base away; base qualities are absent. This record belongs to a study of T cell changes during pregnancy in multiple sclerosis (dated by TCRdb to between 2017 and 2020). Notes on the research overall: The study examined how the T cell repertoire changed over the course of pregnancy in women with multiple sclerosis.

Receptors were amplified or captured by the immunoSEQ multiplex PCR assay. The table comes from immuneACCESS by way of TCRdb, which keeps in-frame sequences with V and J called. Part of the clones is missing from these tables; in studies checked, under half for an unresolved V gene and the rest for unknown reasons. In this sample the table shows about 39,000 clones, about 90% of which occur a single time. The ten largest clones represent 0.35% to 0.45% of the sample. The sequencing used CD4+ T cells from peripheral blood mononuclear cells, collected in the third trimester of pregnancy. The sequence derives from a female donor in good health, enrolled as a control in a pregnancy study.

The DNA is as follows: TGTGCCAGCAAACAGGGGGCGATGGGTGATACGCAGTATTTT. This encodes CASKQGAMGDTQYF. The sequence is built from TRBV27 and TRBJ2-3; 9 bases in between match TRBD1. CDR1 and CDR2 were assigned from the germline V gene (reference sequence) as MNHEY and SMNVEV. At the junction V is shortened by 7 bases and J by 6 bases; bases outside the gene matches: 8. The CDR3 has 14 amino acids, counting the end cysteine and phenylalanine. Only CDR3 DNA remains: 42 bases, in frame from the first base.